This T cell receptor (beta chain) comes out of a study of CD8 T cells in ankylosing spondylitis. This clonotype was recorded a few times. What it binds is not known. Study-level points and caveats: Within peripheral blood, clones linked to disease were CD8+ and relatively rare. Prior work had noted some motif variants in reactive arthritis blood and synovial fluid. The study looked at matched synovial fluid samples from ankylosing spondylitis patients. Disease-linked clones were reported to be significantly enriched there. Among TCR beta sequences, a motif of about 8 highly homologous variants appeared characteristic of ankylosing spondylitis blood.

Germline V gene lookup returns CDR1 SEHNR and CDR2 FQNEAQ (reference sequence). The CDR3 covers 16 residues. The V gene end was trimmed by 1 base and the J gene end by 6 bases; junction bases not matched to a gene: 8. By quantitative 5'-RACE with molecular barcodes, the TCR beta libraries were made. TCRdb ran MiXCR on the 5' RACE reads and lists one entry per CDR3 protein. The profile covers some 700,000 distinct CDR3 sequences, with 15% to 20% appearing a single time and under 20% taken by the ten largest. The sequenced material came from blood, either unsorted or a sorted T cell fraction (not recorded which). The chain employs TRBV7-9 and TRBJ1-1; 10 nucleotides align to TRBD1. This clonotype originated in a male donor with ankylosing spondylitis. The CDR3 protein is CASSLGQGARIAEAFF. As DNA, the CDR3 is TGTGCCAGCAGCTTAGGACAGGGGGCGCGAATTGCTGAAGCTTTCTTT.